This TCR beta chain was profiled in a study of regulatory T cells in long-lasting Graves disease. Study results and caveats: Persistent disease showed a preference for TRBV28, TRBJ1-2 and TRBJ2-5. Lower TCR diversity was seen in persistent Graves' patients than in newly diagnosed ones.

This clonotype was observed at least ten times. The target antigen is unknown. The CDR3 loop spans 16 amino acids. Losses at the gene ends were 4 bases for V and 4 bases for J; bases not matched to a gene: 8. CDR1 and CDR2 (germline): SGHNT, YENEEA. HTBI primers from iRepertoire and Arm-PCR of CDR3 regions yielded the TCR beta libraries. TCRdb reprocessed the multiplex PCR reads with MiXCR, giving one entry per CDR3 protein. The sample holds about 430,000 distinct CDR3 sequences; about 15% are singletons and the top ten take over 7.5%. Stated time point: newly diagnosed GD, antithyroid drugs for less than 3 months. PBMCs provided the RNA from which the TCR library was made. In addition, the sample was reused for a study of T cells in Graves' hyperthyroidism and ophthalmopathy.

The sample consisted of peripheral blood mononuclear cells (PBMCs), taken at new diagnosis, from a patient treated with antithyroid drugs. The TCR comes from a woman aged 40 to 50 with Graves disease. The rearrangement uses TRBV11-3 and TRBJ2-1; 9 bases are a match to TRBD2. The CDR3 is CASSSGAGGLYNEQFF. The CDR3 coding sequence is TGTGCCAGCAGCTCCGGGGCGGGAGGGCTTTACAATGAGCAGTTCTTC.